This record looks at one T cell receptor beta chain sequence and its context. Its target is unknown. The CDR3 consists of 13 residues. Germline V CDR1 and CDR2: SQVTM, ANQGSEA. CD45RO-CCR7+CD27+CD95- cells counted as naive CD8+ T cells. These data come from a study of CXCR3-negative and CXCR3-positive naive CD8 T cells. Study results and caveats: Naive cells positive for CXCR3 carried more hydrophobic TRB CDR3s than CXCR3-negative ones.

Researchers prepared the TRB cDNA libraries using 5' RACE with UMI labels. TCRdb reworked the 5' RACE reads into one entry per CDR3 protein, no DNA. The specimen's table records some 130,000 distinct CDR3 sequences. The J gene is TRBJ1-5, the V gene TRBV29-1. The TCR sequence derives from a human donor in good health. Some clones in this sample may be carry-over from other donors' samples. The source material was naive CXCR3+ CD8+ T cells from blood. Subset defined: CD45RO-CCR7+CD27+CD95- naive CD8+ T cells expressing CXCR3 (TNR3+). The CDR3 loop is CSVSFGDYQPQHF.